The clone carrying this TCR beta chain was seen only once. Its antigen remains unknown. This record belongs to a study of cytomegalovirus exposure and HLA in healthy donors. General study results and limits: A later analysis reported that several of the most significant clusters appeared to be linked to common viral pathogens, among them Epstein-Barr virus. Accurate prediction of HLA-A and HLA-B alleles (for most subjects) was reportedly achieved from TCR beta sequences. TCR beta chains associated with HLA were, in a later analysis, more clonally expanded than equally common others. For TCR beta chains, V- and J-gene trimming was later linked to a missense DCLRE1C variant.

Trimming took 3 bases from V and 9 from J; bases not matched to a gene: 10. CDR3 length: 15 amino acids. Germline CDR1 SEHNR, CDR2 FQNEAQ (reference sequence). Use of 60 Vbeta and 13 Jbeta primers characterized the PCR. Only in-frame clones appear in the TCRdb table, and some are missing; sequencing was by immunoSEQ multiplex PCR. The table shows about 140,000 clones, with about 80% occurring only once. The sequencing sample was made of PBMCs. This chain links TRBV7-9 with TRBJ1-2; 10 nucleotides align to TRBD1. This TCR was sampled from a man between 40 and 49 years old in good health and CMV-seropositive. The DNA for the CDR3 is TGTGCCAGCAGCTTTAGGGCCGGGACAGGGGTTCGCTACACCTTC. Encoded protein: CASSFRAGTGVRYTF.